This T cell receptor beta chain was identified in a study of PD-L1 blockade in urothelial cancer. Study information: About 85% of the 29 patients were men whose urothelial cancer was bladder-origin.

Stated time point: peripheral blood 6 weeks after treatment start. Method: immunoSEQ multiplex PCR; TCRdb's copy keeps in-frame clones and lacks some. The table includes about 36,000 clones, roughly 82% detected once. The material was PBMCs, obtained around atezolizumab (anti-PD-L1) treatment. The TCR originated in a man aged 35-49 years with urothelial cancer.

For the CDR3, the DNA is TGCGCCAGCAGCTGCTCCGGGACAGGGGGACGAATTAGCAATCAGCCCCAGCATTTT. This codes for CASSCSGTGGRISNQPQHF. The V call is TRBV5-1, the J call TRBJ1-5; 11 bases fit TRBD1. V trimming: 3 bases; J trimming: 0 bases; junction bases outside the gene matches: 11. The germline gives CDR1 SGHRS, CDR2 YFSETQ. This CDR3 is built from 19 residues.